The next 13 T cell receptor beta chains were all read from a single sample in a study of PD-1 blockade in classical Hodgkin lymphoma. All trial patients relapsed after autologous stem cell transplantation. The protocol was immunoSEQ multiplex PCR, while the TCRdb copy is restricted to in-frame clones and leaves out a portion. The sample contains 29,000 or so clones, 55% to 75% of which appear only once. The specimen comprised peripheral blood mononuclear cells (PBMCs), sampled before the second cycle of nivolumab. These receptors came from a human donor with classical Hodgkin lymphoma.

The rearrangement joins TRBV7-9 to TRBJ1-1; the match to TRBD1 covers 7 bases. The CDR3 sequence is 14 residues long. The V segment lost 2 bases and the J segment 1 base; nucleotides outside the gene matches: 1. Germline CDR1 is SEHNR and CDR2 is FQNEAQ (reference sequence). The CDR3, as DNA: TGTGCCAGCAGCTTAAGACAGGGGAACACTGAAGCTTTCTTT. Its protein product is CASSLRQGNTEAFF. The full variable domain, rest sourced from reference TRBV7-9 and TRBJ1-1, is DTGVSQNPRHKITKRGQNVTFRCDPISEHNRLYWYRQTLGQGPEFLTYFQNEAQLEKSRLLSDRFSAERPKGSFSTLEIQRTEQGDSAMYLCASSLRQGNTEAFFGQGTRLTVV.

The chain links TRBV6-5 to TRBJ2-7, with TRBD1 as a possible D gene (5 bases). CDR3 length: 13 amino acids. Trimming pared 6 bases from V and 3 bases from J, leaving 12 bases between. The germline V gene has CDR1 MNHEY and CDR2 SVGAGI. CDR3 sequence (DNA): TGTGCCAGCAGGAACAGGTACGGCTACGAGCAGTACTTC. It translates to CASRNRYGYEQYF.

CDR3 amino acids: CASSQGSGGKTEAFF. The CDR3 nucleotides read TGTGCCAGCAGCCAGGGTAGTGGGGGTAAAACTGAAGCTTTCTTT. The genes are TRBV14 and TRBJ1-1; possibly TRBD1 for D (5 bases). Trimming left V 3 bases short and J 5 bases short, with 16 bases between. This CDR3 has 15 residues. Germline CDR1 SGHDN, CDR2 FVKESK.

This clone came up a few times. The V and J genes are TRBV10-3 and TRBJ2-6; weak D call: TRBD1 (8 bases). Trimming stripped 6 bases from V and 2 bases from J, with 14 bases between. The CDR3 covers 16 residues. Germline loops: CDR1 ENHRY, CDR2 SYGVKD. The CDR3 coding sequence is TGTGCCATCAGGATAACAGGGGGGGCTGGGGCCAACGTCCTGACTTTC. Translation gives CAIRITGGAGANVLTF.

The V call is TRBV7-2, the J call TRBJ2-3; TRBD2 is a possible D gene (7 bases). Germline assignment: CDR1 SGHTA and CDR2 FQGNSA. Trimming removed 3 bases at V and 14 bases at J, with 15 bases between. This CDR3 spans 12 amino acids. The CDR3 protein is CASSFSGGGGYF. CDR3 bases: TGTGCCAGCAGCTTTAGCGGAGGGGGGGGGTATTTT.

V is TRBV28 and J is TRBJ2-7; 7 nucleotides agree with TRBD2. The CDR3 consists of 18 residues. Germline loops: CDR1 MDHEN, CDR2 SYDVKM. V trimming: 5 bases; J trimming: 0 bases; junction bases outside the gene matches: 16. The CDR3 loop reads CASSPLLGSSGNSYEQYV. The CDR3 DNA sequence: TGTGCCAGCAGTCCACTCCTGGGTTCTAGCGGAAACTCCTACGAGCAGTACGTC.

V is TRBV28 and J is TRBJ1-2; 10 bases agree with TRBD1. In germline, CDR1 is MDHEN, CDR2 SYDVKM. This CDR3 is built from 14 residues. With V trimmed by 7 bases and J by 5 bases, 7 bases remained unmatched. CDR3 in amino acids: CASTSGTGVYGYTF. The CDR3 region has the DNA TGTGCCAGCACATCCGGGACAGGGGTGTATGGCTACACCTTC.

The chain recombines TRBV28 with TRBJ2-3; perhaps TRBD1 as D (5 bases). Germline V gene lookup returns CDR1 MDHEN and CDR2 SYDVKM. The ends were cut back, 5 bases at V and 6 bases at J, with 18 bases in the middle. The CDR3 extends over 15 amino acids. Here the CDR3 reads CASSQTQGSVDTQYF. CDR3 nucleotides: TGTGCCAGCAGTCAAACCCAGGGCTCGGTTGATACGCAGTATTTT.

Only a few counts were recorded for this clone. Here the CDR3 DNA reads TGTGCCAGCAGTGGCAGGGATCAGCCCCAGCATTTT. It translates to CASSGRDQPQHF. The chain uses TRBV2 and TRBJ1-5, with D tentatively TRBD1 (5 bases). This CDR3 contains 12 residues. Trimming shortened V by 4 bases and J by 5 bases, and 6 bases separated the two germline ends. The germline gives CDR1 SNHLY, CDR2 FYNNEI.

This clone was detected ten times or more. This rearrangement joins TRBV2 to TRBJ1-4; 11 bases align to TRBD1. The ends lost 1 base at V and 14 bases at J; junction bases unmatched: 12. This CDR3 is 16 amino acids long. Germline CDR1 reads SNHLY; CDR2 reads FYNNEI. The CDR3 here is CASSEGSGQGAVGLFF. CDR3 sequence (DNA): TGTGCCAGCAGTGAAGGGAGCGGACAGGGGGCGGTAGGGCTGTTTTTT.

The V call is TRBV27, the J call TRBJ2-1; the D gene is possibly TRBD1 (6 bases). This CDR3 comprises 13 residues. Trimming stripped 3 bases from V and 9 bases from J, with 12 bases between. From germline, CDR1 is MNHEY and CDR2 SMNVEV (reference sequence). CDR3 nucleotides: TGTGCCAGCAGTTTCGACAGGATCGGTGAGCAGTTCTTC. This codes for CASSFDRIGEQFF.

This clone is a singleton in its sample. The chain employs TRBV7-2 and TRBJ2-7; D is undetermined. CDR1 and CDR2 (germline): SGHTA, FQGNSA. This CDR3 has 12 amino acids. The CDR3, as DNA: TGTGCAACCGGACGGGCGGCCTACGAGCAGTACTTC. This gives the protein CATGRAAYEQYF.

The gene calls are TRBV28 and TRBJ1-2, with D perhaps matching TRBD1 (5 bases). V was pared by 1 base and J by 8 bases, with 17 bases between. Germline lookup yields CDR1 MDHEN and CDR2 SYDVKM. CDR3 length: 15 amino acids. The DNA for the CDR3 is TGTGCCAGCAGTTTATCTGGGGCCGGCGTTTACGGCTACACCTTC. Its translation: CASSLSGAGVYGYTF.